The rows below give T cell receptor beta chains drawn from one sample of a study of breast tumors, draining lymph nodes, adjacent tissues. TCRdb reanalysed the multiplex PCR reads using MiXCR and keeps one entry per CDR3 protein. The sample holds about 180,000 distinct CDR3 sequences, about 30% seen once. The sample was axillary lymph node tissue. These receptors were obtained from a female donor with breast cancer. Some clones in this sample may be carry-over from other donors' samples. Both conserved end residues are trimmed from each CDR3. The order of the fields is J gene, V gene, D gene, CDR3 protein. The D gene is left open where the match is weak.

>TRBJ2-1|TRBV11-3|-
ASSISAVGNEQF
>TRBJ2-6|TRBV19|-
ASSIGANVLT
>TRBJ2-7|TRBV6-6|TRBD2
ASSYSTLAGAGEQY
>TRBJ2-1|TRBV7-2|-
ASSSRRLDEQF
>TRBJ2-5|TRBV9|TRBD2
ASSAKGTSPLETQY
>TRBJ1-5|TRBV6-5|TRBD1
ASSQGGAGQPQH
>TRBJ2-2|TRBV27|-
ASLHRAQELF
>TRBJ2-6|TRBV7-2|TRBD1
ASSGTGGGRVLT
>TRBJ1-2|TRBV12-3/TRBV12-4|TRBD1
ASRPDRASYGYT
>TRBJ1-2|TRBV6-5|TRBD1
ASSHGGRRGGGYT
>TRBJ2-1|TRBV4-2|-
ASSQAFEQF
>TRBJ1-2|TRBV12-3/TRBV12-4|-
ASRSGRNYGYT
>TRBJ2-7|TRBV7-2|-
ASSFTGRSYEQY
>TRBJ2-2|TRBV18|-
ASSPPAQGNTGELF
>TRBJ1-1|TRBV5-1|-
ASSLSADNTEAF
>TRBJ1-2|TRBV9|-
ASSVGASGYT
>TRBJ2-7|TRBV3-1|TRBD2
ASSQQFSGTPSYEQY
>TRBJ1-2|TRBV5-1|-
ASSLAGGERYGYT
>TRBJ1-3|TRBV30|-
AWSVPNYFSGNTIY
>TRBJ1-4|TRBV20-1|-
SAPKGGEKLF